These 5 T cell receptor beta chains were all obtained from the same sample, sequenced in a study of T cells in Graves' hyperthyroidism and ophthalmopathy. RNA transcripts yielded amplified TCR beta CDR3 regions. The HTBI primer set served for first-round RT-PCR of the TCR CDR3. TCRdb redid the calling of the multiplex PCR reads with MiXCR, one entry per CDR3 protein. The sample records 95,000 to 110,000 distinct CDR3 sequences, 16% being singletons. The material sequenced was blood. The source is a woman between 45 and 60 years old with Graves' hyperthyroidism.

This clonotype was observed many times. V is TRBV27 and J is TRBJ2-5; 8 positions match TRBD1. The CDR3 spans 16 residues. V lost 4 bases to trimming and J lost 0 bases; unmatched junction nucleotides: 7. Germline V gene sequence: CDR1 MNHEY, CDR2 SMNVEV (reference sequence). CDR3 residues: CASSSRTGLYQETQYF. The DNA for the CDR3 is TGTGCCAGCAGTTCCCGGACAGGGCTGTACCAAGAGACCCAGTACTTC.

In its sample, this clonotype was seen many times. The V and J genes are TRBV9 and TRBJ2-7; TRBD2 aligns across 8 bases. Germline V gives CDR1 SGDLS, CDR2 YYNGEE. This CDR3 contains 13 residues. The V gene end was trimmed by 2 bases and the J gene end by 5 bases; junction bases not matched to a gene: 3. CDR3 in DNA: TGTGCCAGCAGCGTCTCAGCGGGAGACGAGCAGTACTTC. The encoded protein is CASSVSAGDEQYF.

This clonotype was seen ten or more times. The chain joins TRBV5-5 to TRBJ1-2; 7 bases are a match to TRBD1. The CDR3 totals 14 residues. Germline CDR1 is SGHKS and CDR2 is YYEKEE (reference sequence). Unmatched junction bases numbered 9, after V lost 2 bases and J lost 8 bases. The CDR3 nucleotides read TGTGCCAGCAGCTTCCTTGGTCAGGGGGGCGGCTACACCTTC. Residues: CASSFLGQGGGYTF. The whole variable domain, remainder taken from reference TRBV5-5 and TRBJ1-2, is DAGVTQSPTHLIKTRGQQVTLRCSPISGHKSVSWYQQVLGQGPQFIFQYYEKEERGRGNFPDRFSARQFPNYSSELNVNALLLGDSALYLCASSFLGQGGGYTFGSGTRLTVV.

This clonotype was detected ten times or more. The DNA for the CDR3 is TGTGCCAGCAGTTTACGGCAGGGGCGAACTCAATTCTATGGCTACACCTTC. Translating gives CASSLRQGRTQFYGYTF. The genes are TRBV27 and TRBJ1-2, with a weak D call TRBD1 (6 bases). CDR3 size: 17 residues. Germline V gene lookup returns CDR1 MNHEY and CDR2 SMNVEV (reference sequence). The germline V and J ends were trimmed by 2 bases and 4 bases, with 20 bases remaining between them.

This clonotype occurred many times. This chain connects TRBV6-1 to TRBJ2-6, with D perhaps TRBD1 (5 bases). V lost 3 bases and J lost 0, with 21 bases in between. The germline CDR1 and CDR2 sequences are MNHNS and SASEGT. The length of the CDR3 is 20 residues. The CDR3 bases are TGTGCCAGCAGTGAGGGCCCCCAACAGGCCCACTACTCTGGGGCCAACGTCCTGACTTTC. Encoded protein: CASSEGPQQAHYSGANVLTF.